These 26 T cell receptor beta chains share one sample of origin, sequenced in a study of T-cell reconstitution after alpha-beta-depleted transplantation in children. As it was prepared, the TCRbeta library received unique molecular identifiers. TCRdb reprocessed the PCR reads via MiXCR and lists one record per CDR3 protein. The sample has about 400,000 distinct CDR3 sequences, 15% to 20% seen once. The source material was PBMCs, mostly from graft donor cells, sampled 360 days after TCRalphabeta/CD19-depleted stem cell transplant. Source of these receptors: a boy younger than two who had a stem cell transplant for Wiskott-Aldrich syndrome, so the T cells may come from the graft donor.

V and J are TRBV20-1 and TRBJ1-2; the D is unclear. The germline gives CDR1 DFQATT, CDR2 SNEGSKA (reference sequence). Trimming stripped 2 bases from V and 5 bases from J, with 6 bases between. This CDR3 is built from 11 residues. CDR3 loop: CSARHLYGYTF. For the CDR3, the DNA is TGCAGTGCTAGACACCTTTATGGCTACACCTTC.

V gene TRBV27 combines with J gene TRBJ2-2; no reliable D call. In germline, CDR1 is MNHEY, CDR2 SMNVEV (reference sequence). This CDR3 comprises 14 residues. The V end was cut by 2 bases, the J end by 7 bases, with 11 bases between. The CDR3 DNA reads TGTGCCAGCAGTTTACGAAGATGGGGCGGGGAGCTGTTTTTT. This encodes CASSLRRWGGELFF.

The genes are TRBV6-5 and TRBJ2-7; D remains unclear. V was pared by 4 bases and J by 1 base, with 11 bases between. CDR1 MNHEY and CDR2 SVGAGI come from the germline V gene. CDR3 length: 14 residues. The CDR3 spells CASSFAVRSYEQYF. CDR3 in DNA: TGTGCCAGCAGTTTCGCTGTTAGATCCTACGAGCAGTACTTC.

J is TRBJ2-1 and V is TRBV25-1, with D unresolved. Germline lookup yields CDR1 MGHDK and CDR2 SYGVNS. V was clipped by 6 bases and J by 5 bases, with 11 bases between them. The CDR3 spans 13 residues. CDR3 sequence reads: CASRLGTHNEQFF. The CDR3 bases are TGTGCCAGCAGACTTGGAACCCACAATGAGCAGTTCTTC.

The chain has TRBV15 and TRBJ1-1; D ambiguous. The germline gives CDR1 LNHNV, CDR2 YYDKDF (reference sequence). The CDR3 runs to 15 residues. V lost 1 base, J lost 4 bases, and 13 bases lay in between. The CDR3 sequence is CATSRGNRVVTEAFF. The CDR3 region has the DNA TGTGCCACCAGCAGAGGGAATAGGGTAGTCACTGAAGCTTTCTTT.

Only a few counts were recorded for this clonotype. The chain recombines TRBV18 with TRBJ2-5, with a tentative D call TRBD2 (5 bases). The V end was cut by 3 bases, the J end by 3 bases, with 11 bases between. The germline CDR1 and CDR2 sequences are KGHSH and LQKENI. This CDR3 contains 14 residues. This CDR3 is CASSPKPGKETQYF. CDR3 DNA: TGTGCCAGCTCACCTAAACCGGGGAAAGAGACCCAGTACTTC.

The V call is TRBV3-1, the J call TRBJ2-7, with 8 bases fitting TRBD1. The CDR3 runs 15 residues. Per germline, CDR1 LGHDT and CDR2 YNNKEL (reference sequence). V lost 6 bases to trimming and J lost 3 bases; unmatched junction nucleotides: 10. As DNA, the CDR3 is TGTGCCAGCAGTCACTATGGGACAGGAGGCTACGAGCAGTACTTC. Its translation: CASSHYGTGGYEQYF.

The V and J genes are TRBV30 and TRBJ2-5; D is ambiguous. The CDR3 runs 12 residues. V was clipped by 3 bases and J by 6 bases, with 11 bases between them. Germline CDR1 is GTSNPN and CDR2 is SVGIG (reference sequence). CDR3 residues: CAWRTTRKTQYF. Here the CDR3 DNA reads TGTGCCTGGAGGACAACGCGAAAGACCCAGTACTTC.

J is TRBJ2-1 and V is TRBV12-3 or TRBV12-4; D might be TRBD1 or TRBD2, each matching 5 bases. The ends were cut back, 4 bases at V and 5 bases at J, with 18 bases in the middle. The CDR3 is made up of 16 amino acids. This CDR3 reads CASSYLIPGPNNEQFF. The CDR3 coding sequence is TGTGCCAGCAGTTACCTAATTCCGGGACCAAACAATGAGCAGTTCTTC.

This clonotype has just a few counts. The J gene is TRBJ2-7, the V gene TRBV5-1; 7 bases agree with TRBD2. In germline, CDR1 is SGHRS, CDR2 YFSETQ. With V trimmed by 0 bases and J by 0 bases, 9 bases remained unmatched. The CDR3 contains 17 residues. The CDR3 spells CASSLGVAGLSSYEQYF. The DNA for the CDR3 is TGCGCCAGCAGCTTGGGAGTAGCGGGTTTGAGCTCCTACGAGCAGTACTTC.

The chain employs TRBV29-1 and TRBJ2-1, with a possible D match to TRBD2 (6 bases). The CDR3 is made up of 12 amino acids. Germline loops: CDR1 SQVTM, CDR2 ANQGSEA. The V and J ends lost 5 bases and 10 bases respectively, with 15 bases between them. In DNA, the CDR3 is TGCAGCGTTTGCAGACTAGTCGACGAGCAGTTCTTC. Translation gives CSVCRLVDEQFF.

The rearrangement uses TRBV11-1 and TRBJ2-3, with 9 bases fitting TRBD2. The V gene's germline CDR1 is SGHAT and CDR2 FQDESV (reference sequence). The CDR3 runs 18 residues. V trimming: 1 base; J trimming: 1 base; junction bases outside the gene matches: 9. This CDR3 is CASSLVAGGPVGTDTQYF. CDR3 coding DNA: TGTGCCAGCAGCTTAGTGGCGGGGGGGCCCGTGGGCACAGATACGCAGTATTTT.

The chain carries TRBV4-1 and TRBJ2-1; 9 nucleotides match TRBD2. The germline V gene has CDR1 MGHRA and CDR2 YSYEKL. This CDR3 is built from 15 residues. After removal of 2 bases from V and 5 bases from J, the junction contained 4 bases not matched to a gene. CDR3 bases: TGCGCCAGCAGCCAAACCGGGACTAGCCACAATGAGCAGTTCTTC. Translation gives CASSQTGTSHNEQFF.

This clonotype was detected a few times. The gene calls are TRBV12-3 or TRBV12-4 and TRBJ2-4; no definite D call. The CDR3 consists of 15 residues. V lost 6 bases, J lost 0 bases, and 12 bases lay in between. The chain's CDR3 is CASSPSGGAKNIQYF. The DNA of the CDR3 is TGTGCCAGCAGCCCCTCGGGTGGAGCCAAAAACATTCAGTACTTC.

The V call is TRBV7-9, the J call TRBJ2-5; D is undetermined. V lost 1 base to trimming and J lost 5 bases, with 5 bases between them. Germline loops: CDR1 SEHNR, CDR2 FQNEAQ (reference sequence). The CDR3 extends over 12 amino acids. Here the CDR3 reads CASSLGYETQYF. In DNA, the CDR3 is TGTGCCAGCAGCTTAGGATACGAGACCCAGTACTTC.

This clonotype was seen more than once but under ten times. This chain uses TRBV5-6 with TRBJ2-5; 8 nucleotides align to TRBD1. Germline V lookup: CDR1 SGHDT, CDR2 YYEEEE. V was pared by 4 bases and J by 3 bases, with 8 bases of the junction left unmatched. CDR3 length: 15 residues. CDR3 DNA sequence: TGTGCCAGCAGCCCGACAGGGGTCTGGGAAGAGACCCAGTACTTC. This codes for CASSPTGVWEETQYF. Supplemented by reference TRBV5-6 and TRBJ2-5, the full variable domain reads DAGVTQSPTHLIKTRGQQVTLRCSPKSGHDTVSWYQQALGQGPQFIFQYYEEEERQRGNFPDRFSGHQFPNYSSELNVNALLLGDSALYLCASSPTGVWEETQYFGPGTRLLVL.

As regards this clonotype: A read error may produce the germline difference seen at one junction end. The V and J genes are TRBV5-1 and TRBJ2-7; the D gene is possibly TRBD1 (6 bases). Looked up from germline, CDR1 is SGHRS and CDR2 is YFSETQ. CDR3 length: 16 amino acids. CDR3 coding DNA: TGCGCCAGCAGTTTGGGGGCGTACAGGGTCCTGAGGGAGCAGTACTTC. Translation gives CASSLGAYRVLREQYF.

This rearrangement joins TRBV12-3 or TRBV12-4 to TRBJ2-5; D ambiguous. V was pared by 4 bases and J by 4 bases, with 10 bases between. The CDR3 extends over 13 amino acids. The chain's CDR3 is CASSSQTRETQYF. Written as DNA, the CDR3 is TGTGCCAGCAGTTCCCAGACCCGAGAGACCCAGTACTTC.

Regarding this clonotype: A much larger clone differs from this one at a single base, so this may be a read error. J is TRBJ2-2 and V is TRBV9; either TRBD1 or TRBD2 may fit D (7 bases each). CDR3 size: 16 residues. From germline, CDR1 is SGDLS and CDR2 YYNGEE. CDR3 DNA: TGTGCCAGCAGCCCCAGCGACAGGGTATACGGCGGGGGGCTGTTTTTT. Translating gives CASSPSDRVYGGGLFF.

This clonotype was recorded a few times. The rearrangement links TRBV5-1 to TRBJ2-7; 8 positions agree with TRBD1. The germline V gene has CDR1 SGHRS and CDR2 YFSETQ. The CDR3 contains 14 residues. Trimming removed 4 bases from V and 1 base from J; junction bases left unmatched: 4. The CDR3 DNA is TGCGCCAGCAGCCAGACAGGGGTTTCCTACGAGCAGTACTTC. Translating gives CASSQTGVSYEQYF.

CDR3 amino acids: CSAAVTSASTDTQYF. In nucleotides, the CDR3 is TGCAGTGCGGCCGTGACTAGCGCAAGCACAGATACGCAGTATTTT. The V and J genes are TRBV20-1 and TRBJ2-3; 8 bases are shared with TRBD2. Germline CDR1 and CDR2: DFQATT and SNEGSKA (reference sequence). The CDR3 consists of 15 residues. The ends lost 6 bases at V and 0 bases at J; junction bases unmatched: 8.

The rearrangement joins TRBV29-1 to TRBJ2-7; maybe TRBD1 (6 bases). V lost 7 bases and J lost 5, with 18 bases in between. The CDR3 is 13 amino acids. Germline V lookup: CDR1 SQVTM, CDR2 ANQGSEA. CDR3 DNA: TGCAGCGCAATACAGGGTCTGGTGAACGAGCAGTACTTC. This sequence encodes CSAIQGLVNEQYF.

The genes are TRBV7-2 and TRBJ2-2; D is ambiguous. The CDR3 is 15 residues long. The V end lost 5 bases, the J end lost 0 bases, and 10 bases lay between the germline ends. Germline V gene data show CDR1 as SGHTA and CDR2 as FQGNSA. The chain's CDR3 is CASSRKLSNTGELFF. In DNA, the CDR3 is TGTGCCAGCAGCCGAAAGCTTTCGAACACCGGGGAGCTGTTTTTT.

The chain carries TRBV20-1 and TRBJ2-7, with TRBD1 matching 9 bases. Trimming cost V 3 bases and J 5 bases; bases outside gene matches: 5. The CDR3 is 13 residues long. Germline CDR1 and CDR2: DFQATT and SNEGSKA (reference sequence). This chain's CDR3 is CSARRTGDHEQYF. CDR3 in DNA: TGCAGTGCTAGGCGGACAGGGGACCACGAGCAGTACTTC.

The rearrangement joins TRBV15 to TRBJ2-7; a possible D gene is TRBD2 (5 bases). Trimming cost V 1 base and J 0 bases, with 10 bases left between them. This CDR3 has 15 amino acids. Germline V gene sequence: CDR1 LNHNV, CDR2 YYDKDF (reference sequence). In DNA, the CDR3 is TGTGCCACCAGCAGAGGAGGGATTAGCTCCTACGAGCAGTACTTC. It specifies CATSRGGISSYEQYF.

There are a few counts of this clonotype. The chain has TRBV6-2 or TRBV6-3 and TRBJ2-4; 11 positions agree with TRBD2. The junction had 8 bases not matched to a gene; V was cut back by 6 bases and J by 4 bases. Germline V gives CDR1 MNHEY, CDR2 SVGEGT. The CDR3 has 16 residues. CDR3 DNA sequence: TGTGCCAGCAGCTCCCCGGGACTAGCGGCTAAAAACATTCAGTACTTC. Translating it yields CASSSPGLAAKNIQYF.